Following are 17 T cell receptor beta chains from one sample sequenced in a study of T-cell memory formation after mild COVID-19. In TCRdb, the 5' RACE reads were re-called with MiXCR into one record per CDR3 protein. This sample has 400,000 to 500,000 distinct CDR3 sequences, with about a sixth found just once. The sequencing input was PBMCs or a T cell subset sorted from them (not recorded which). Source of these receptors: a man aged 18 to 35 who had mild COVID-19 (a few samples of this study predate the infection). Cell type and time point are not known.

This clonotype was found many times. The rearrangement joins TRBV7-8 to TRBJ2-2; 11 bases map to TRBD2. The CDR3 has 16 amino acids. V shed 5 bases and J 5 bases; nucleotides not matched to a gene: 7. Per the germline V gene, CDR1 is SGHVS and CDR2 is FQNEAQ. In DNA, the CDR3 is TGTGCCAGCAGCGGTAGCGGGGGGGCCGAAACCGGGGAGCTGTTTTTT. Protein: CASSGSGGAETGELFF. The complete variable domain, with remaining parts taken from reference TRBV7-8 and TRBJ2-2, reads GAGVSQSPRYKVAKRGQDVALRCDPISGHVSLFWYQQALGQGPEFLTYFQNEAQLDKSGLPSDRFFAERPEGSVSTLKIQRTQQEDSAVYLCASSGSGGAETGELFFGEGSRLTVL.

The table lists this clonotype with a count of one. This rearrangement joins TRBV20-1 to TRBJ2-1, with 9 positions matching TRBD2. Germline CDR1 and CDR2: DFQATT and SNEGSKA (reference sequence). With V trimmed by 4 bases and J by 8 bases, 6 bases remained unmatched. The CDR3 consists of 13 residues. CDR3 sequence reads: CSAKAGLAYEQFF. For the CDR3, the DNA is TGCAGTGCTAAAGCGGGACTAGCCTATGAGCAGTTCTTC.

This clonotype was detected many times. The rearrangement uses TRBV12-3 or TRBV12-4 and TRBJ2-6; 7 bases align to TRBD1. The V gene end was trimmed by 6 bases and the J gene end by 6 bases; junction bases not matched to a gene: 17. The CDR3 loop spans 18 amino acids. CDR3 in DNA: TGTGCCAGCAGCCCCGAGGGAGACAGGGACAGTTTGGCCAACGTCCTGACTTTC. Its protein is CASSPEGDRDSLANVLTF.

V usage is TRBV27 and J usage is TRBJ1-2; no clear D. With 2 bases removed from V and 4 bases from J, the gap between germline ends came to 11 bases. This CDR3 is 14 amino acids long. The germline CDR1 and CDR2 sequences are MNHEY and SMNVEV (reference sequence). The CDR3 spells CASSLRAPGYGYTF. In nucleotides, the CDR3 is TGTGCCAGCAGTTTACGAGCCCCAGGCTATGGCTACACCTTC.

The chain employs TRBV4-2 and TRBJ1-2, with D possibly matching TRBD1 (6 bases). V dropped 0 bases and J dropped 7 bases, with 18 bases sitting between them. The germline V gene encodes CDR1 LGHNA and CDR2 YNFKEQ. The CDR3 extends over 16 amino acids. In DNA, the CDR3 is TGTGCCAGCAGCCAAGAGAGCGGGGGGCGGATCGGTGGCTACACCTTC. It encodes CASSQESGGRIGGYTF.

This clonotype was seen at least ten times. This chain's CDR3 is CASSLGQVYEQYF. CDR3 bases: TGTGCCAGCAGCTTAGGACAGGTCTACGAGCAGTACTTC. The J gene is TRBJ2-7, the V gene TRBV5-5; 7 bases are shared with TRBD1. The CDR3 runs to 13 residues. CDR1 SGHKS and CDR2 YYEKEE come from the germline V gene (reference sequence). V was clipped by 2 bases and J by 3 bases; unmatched bases: 2.

This clonotype was seen a handful of times. J is TRBJ2-6 and V is TRBV7-2; no definite D call. V was clipped by 8 bases and J by 4 bases, with 12 bases between them. CDR1 SGHTA and CDR2 FQGNSA come from the germline V gene. The CDR3 is made up of 14 amino acids. The CDR3 loop reads CASGVFSGANVLTF. Written as DNA, the CDR3 is TGTGCCAGCGGTGTGTTTTCCGGGGCCAACGTCCTGACTTTC.

This clonotype was recorded many times. The rearrangement joins TRBV5-1 to TRBJ2-5; no firm D call. The CDR3 is 12 residues long. Germline CDR1 and CDR2: SGHRS and YFSETQ. Trimming cost V 3 bases and J 4 bases, with 7 bases left between them. CDR3 protein: CASSSNRETQYF. In nucleotides, the CDR3 is TGCGCCAGCAGCTCGAACAGAGAGACCCAGTACTTC.

The chain has TRBV6-2 or TRBV6-3 and TRBJ1-6, with no clear D. Trimming left V 5 bases short and J 0 bases short, with 11 bases between. The CDR3 loop spans 16 amino acids. CDR1 and CDR2 from the germline V gene are MNHEY and SVGEGT. The CDR3 region is CASSPWMSSYNSPLHF. The CDR3 DNA sequence: TGTGCCAGCAGTCCTTGGATGAGCTCCTATAATTCACCCCTCCACTTT.

Ten or more counts support this clonotype. At one end the junction does not follow the germline gene, possibly because of a read error. The gene calls are TRBV7-2 and TRBJ2-5; no reliable D call. CDR1 SGHTA and CDR2 FQGNSA come from the germline V gene. This CDR3 contains 13 residues. The CDR3 reads CASSRRDQETQYF. The CDR3 bases are TGTGCCAGCAGCCGACGCGACCAGGAGACCCAGTACTTC.

V is TRBV7-9 and J is TRBJ1-4; D remains ambiguous. Germline CDR1 is SEHNR and CDR2 is FQNEAQ (reference sequence). The length of the CDR3 is 13 residues. Between the trimmed V and J ends, which lost 6 bases and 8 bases, there was a span of 13 bases. CDR3 DNA: TGTGCCAGCAGGTCCTGGAGAGGGGAAAAACTGTTTTTT. Translated: CASRSWRGEKLFF. The full variable domain, in which reference TRBV7-9 and TRBJ1-4 provide the parts outside the CDR3, is DTGVSQNPRHKITKRGQNVTFRCDPISEHNRLYWYRQTLGQGPEFLTYFQNEAQLEKSRLLSDRFSAERPKGSFSTLEIQRTEQGDSAMYLCASRSWRGEKLFFGSGTQLSVL.

This clonotype was counted only a few times. The V gene is TRBV15, the J gene TRBJ2-7; D is unresolved. The germline V gene has CDR1 LNHNV and CDR2 YYDKDF (reference sequence). The CDR3 spans 15 residues. Trimming took off 0 bases at V and 3 bases at J, with 12 bases between the two ends. The CDR3 sequence: CATSRDLPTFYEQYF. The CDR3 DNA is TGTGCCACCAGCAGAGATCTCCCGACTTTCTACGAGCAGTACTTC.

This clonotype has just a few counts. The rearrangement links TRBV27 to TRBJ2-1; D gene unclear. Trimming pared 5 bases from V and 6 bases from J, leaving 8 bases between. The CDR3 extends over 12 amino acids. CDR1 and CDR2 from the germline V gene are MNHEY and SMNVEV (reference sequence). Here the CDR3 DNA reads TGTGCCAGCAGTCCGAATACCAATGAGCAGTTCTTC. Protein product: CASSPNTNEQFF.

This chain links TRBV10-2 with TRBJ1-1; tentatively, D is TRBD1 (5 bases). With 1 base removed from V and 8 bases from J, the gap between germline ends came to 14 bases. The CDR3 runs 14 residues. The germline V gene encodes CDR1 WSHSY and CDR2 SAAADI. This CDR3 reads CASSEYHPREEAFF. The CDR3 DNA sequence: TGCGCCAGCAGTGAGTACCATCCCAGGGAAGAAGCTTTCTTT.

This chain joins TRBV6-2 or TRBV6-3 and TRBJ1-1; weak D call: TRBD1 (6 bases). CDR1 is MNHEY and CDR2 is SVGEGT in the germline V gene. This CDR3 has 13 residues. The ends were cut back, 11 bases at V and 3 bases at J, with 16 bases in the middle. CDR3 DNA: TGTGCCGGGGGCATGGGCTCGGACACTGAAGCTTTCTTT. Residues: CAGGMGSDTEAFF.

This clonotype was seen only a few times. V and J are TRBV7-2 and TRBJ1-6; D is ambiguous. V lost 5 bases, J lost 8 bases, and 16 bases lay in between. CDR1 is SGHTA and CDR2 is FQGNSA in the germline V gene. The CDR3 runs 15 residues. This chain's CDR3 is CASSLSASVDSPLHF. As DNA, the CDR3 is TGTGCCAGCAGCCTCTCCGCGTCGGTGGATTCACCCCTCCACTTT.

The table lists this clonotype with a few counts. The chain links TRBV12-3 or TRBV12-4 to TRBJ2-1; TRBD2 agrees at 8 bases. The V segment lost 3 bases and the J segment 12 bases; nucleotides outside the gene matches: 7. The CDR3 length is 13 residues. The CDR3 DNA sequence: TGTGCCAGCAGTTTTGGTAGCGGGGCGTTGCAGTTCTTC. Translation: CASSFGSGALQFF.